This T cell receptor beta chain is from a study of regulatory T cells in long-lasting Graves disease. This clonotype appeared many times. The target antigen is unknown. Sample time point: persistent/refractory GD, antithyroid drugs over 5 years with positive TRAb. TCR sequences were obtained from RNA taken from PBMCs. With 0 bases removed from V and 8 bases from J, the gap between germline ends came to 16 bases. The CDR3 runs 14 residues. CDR1 SQVTM and CDR2 ANQGSEA come from the germline V gene. According to the study, TCR beta libraries were built with iRepertoire HTBI primers and CDR3-region Arm-PCR. Authors' analysis steps: Sample data revealed fewer than 70 TRBV and under 15 TRBJ segments. TCRdb analysed the multiplex PCR reads with MiXCR anew, one entry per CDR3 protein. TCRdb's processing, not the authors', yielded these V and J calls. This sample has around 400,000 distinct CDR3 sequences; around 20% occur once, and the top ten carry 13% to 15%.

Regarding the study as a whole: Peripheral blood was the sole material, not thyroid tissue. With approximately 2,800 shared public clonotypes, persistent patients exceeded new patients, who shared just over 950. Possibly, too few samples lowered accuracy.

V gene TRBV29-1 combines with J gene TRBJ1-2, with a weak D call TRBD1 (5 bases). The sequenced sample was peripheral blood mononuclear cells (PBMCs), obtained when the disease was refractory, from a patient treated with antithyroid drugs. This TCR was sampled from a female donor with Graves disease. This CDR3 reads CSVEEERGARGYTF. Written as DNA, the CDR3 is TGCAGCGTTGAAGAAGAGAGGGGCGCAAGGGGCTACACCTTC.